This TCR beta chain was recovered during a study of T-cell reconstitution after alpha-beta-depleted transplantation in children. V lost 3 bases to trimming and J lost 1 base, with 7 bases between them. The CDR3 is 14 amino acids. The germline V gene has CDR1 MGHDK and CDR2 SYGVNS. TCRbeta library construction was performed incorporating unique molecular identifiers. TCRdb ran MiXCR on the PCR reads and lists one entry per CDR3 protein. The sample carries fewer than 750,000 distinct CDR3 sequences, 25% to 30% recorded once. To note about this clonotype: Its antigen is currently unknown.

Whole-study results and caveats: Counts and diversity of T cells one year after transplant came mostly from newly produced T cells. Expanded graft clones, several hundred of them, were reportedly the source of alpha-beta T cells about two months after transplant. Several patients had high TCRbeta diversity at day 60; it came from surviving recipient T cells and thymic progenitors.

This TCR derives from a boy in the first two years of life with Wiskott-Aldrich syndrome, due to receive a stem cell transplant. This rearrangement joins TRBV25-1 to TRBJ2-4; unclear D gene. This material consisted of PBMCs, taken before TCRalphabeta/CD19-depleted stem cell transplant. This chain's CDR3 is CASSEGGAKNIQYF. In DNA form, the CDR3 reads TGTGCCAGCAGTGAGGGCGGCGCCAAAAACATTCAGTACTTC.